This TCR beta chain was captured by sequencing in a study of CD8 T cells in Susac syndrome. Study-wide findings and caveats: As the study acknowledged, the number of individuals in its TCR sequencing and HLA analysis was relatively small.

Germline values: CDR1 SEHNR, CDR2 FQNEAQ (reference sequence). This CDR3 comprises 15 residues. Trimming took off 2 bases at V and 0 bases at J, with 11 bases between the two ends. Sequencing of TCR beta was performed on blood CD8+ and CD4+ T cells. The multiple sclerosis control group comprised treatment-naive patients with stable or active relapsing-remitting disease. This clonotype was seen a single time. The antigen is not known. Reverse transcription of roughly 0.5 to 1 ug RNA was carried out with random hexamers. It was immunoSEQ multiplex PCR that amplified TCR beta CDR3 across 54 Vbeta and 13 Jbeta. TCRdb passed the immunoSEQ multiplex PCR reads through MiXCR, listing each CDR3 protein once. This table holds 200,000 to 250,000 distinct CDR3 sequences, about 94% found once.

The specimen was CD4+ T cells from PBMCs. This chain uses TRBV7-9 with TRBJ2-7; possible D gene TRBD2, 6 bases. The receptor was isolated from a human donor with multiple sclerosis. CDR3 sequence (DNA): TGTGCCAGCAGCTTATCGGCCGGGAGCTCCTACGAGCAGTACTTC. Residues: CASSLSAGSSYEQYF.